This TCR beta chain was recorded in a study of T cells in Graves' hyperthyroidism and ophthalmopathy (dated by TCRdb to the late 2010s). In the study overall: Peripheral blood samples were taken at initial diagnosis, before any treatment was given. To identify distinguishing TCR V-J signatures, a discovery cohort of about a hundred patients was used, comprising some 45 with Graves' ophthalmopathy and 57 with stable Graves' hyperthyroidism. Prospective prediction of ophthalmopathy was tested in an independent validation cohort of some 19 hyperthyroidism patients and around 16 patients who later progressed to ophthalmopathy. For training and testing, the 100 or so patients in the discovery cohort were randomly divided in a 7:3 ratio. In addition, the study compared T-cell repertoires in thyroid tissue and in blood from roughly 6 Graves' hyperthyroidism patients. After blood sampling, hyperthyroidism patients were treated with methimazole at a starting dose of 30 mg daily, and ophthalmopathy patients were treated with high-dose intravenous methylprednisolone. The paper reports TCR Vbeta CDR3 sequencing of 135 peripheral blood samples: 40 or so ophthalmopathy, roughly 74 hyperthyroidism and around 17 progressor patients.

As encoded in the germline V gene, CDR1 is KGHDR while CDR2 is SFDVKD. The CDR3 starts with the cysteine, ends with the phenylalanine, and has 15 residues. Solely the CDR3 DNA is kept, with 45 bases framed from the first base. The germline ends are 14 bases apart after V is trimmed by 2 bases and J by 8 bases. Worth noting for this clonotype: Its antigen remains unidentified. Base qualities were left out, and no much larger clone turns up one base away.

The TCR beta CDR3 regions were amplified from RNA transcripts. For the first round of RT-PCR on the TCR CDR3, the HTBI primer set was used together with the Qiagen OneStep RT-PCR kit. A second multiplex PCR round built the libraries, followed by size selection and purification. Paired-end sequencing of the libraries was performed with 100 bp reads on an Illumina HiSeq2000. Processing in the source paper ran as follows. SOAPnuke was used to process the raw data, removing reads that contained adapters or uncalled bases, had a mean Phred below 15, or lacked an exact match to the constant primer or identifier. High-quality paired reads were merged using COPE v1.2.5, and each unique nucleotide sequence was defined as a clonotype. Clonotypes were aligned to IMGT TRBV, TRBD and TRBJ reference segments using MiTCR v1.1. The analysis was restricted to V-J combinations with a frequency above 0.0001, which together covered 99% to 99.2% of the repertoires. A TCS score was defined as the ratio between F50 (clonal expansion) and ExV (chaos), using BLOSUM62-based TCRdist between CDR3 peptides within each V-J. Welch's t-statistics and random forest reduced around 510 V-J features to roughly 13, which were used in a naive Bayes classifier (R e1071). The public sequencing data were trimmed at Q25 with fastp and processed into clonotypes with MiXCR by TCRdb, which kept only in-frame beta chains. Records with the same CDR3 protein are collapsed into one entry carrying the most frequent genes and DNA. These V and J calls rely on TCRdb rather than the paper's analysis. The sample table shows fewer than 400,000 distinct CDR3 sequences, and 20% to 30% are seen once. The ten biggest clones cover about 70% of the sample.

Study-wide conclusions, independent of this receptor: A 13 V-J signature model separated ophthalmopathy from stable hyperthyroidism, with 87.88% sensitivity and 81.08% specificity in cross-validation and 80%/75% in testing. In validation, the model predicted progression to ophthalmopathy a median of roughly 6.5 months before onset, with over 60% sensitivity and roughly 79% specificity. Sample size was not statistically predetermined, and blinding of investigators to group allocation was not performed. Blood samples also contained most of the expanded thyroid clonotypes (frequency above 0.001), which suggests that blood repertoires may reflect thyroid immune responses.

A patient counted as having stable Graves' hyperthyroidism if no progression to ophthalmopathy occurred over 18 months of follow-up. Hyperthyroidism patients were newly diagnosed, had a disease duration of under 2 months, and were aged 18 to 65 years. Patients with uncontrolled infections, other autoimmune diseases, pregnancy or lactation were excluded. Clinical symptoms, serum thyroxine and TRAb, thyroid ultrasound, and orbital computed tomography formed the basis for the diagnoses. PBMCs were isolated from 7.5 to 10 ml of fresh peripheral blood by Ficoll-Paque density gradient centrifugation. Trizol reagent was used to extract total RNA, and RNA quality was then checked on an Agilent 2100 Bioanalyzer.

This receptor was obtained from a middle-aged man with Graves' hyperthyroidism. Sequenced: blood. This receptor chain uses TRBV24-1 and TRBJ1-4; a tentative D call is TRBD1 (5 bases match). The nucleotide sequence is TGTGCCACCAGTGATTCGACCCCCGAGGGGGAAAAACTGTTTTTT. It translates to CATSDSTPEGEKLFF.